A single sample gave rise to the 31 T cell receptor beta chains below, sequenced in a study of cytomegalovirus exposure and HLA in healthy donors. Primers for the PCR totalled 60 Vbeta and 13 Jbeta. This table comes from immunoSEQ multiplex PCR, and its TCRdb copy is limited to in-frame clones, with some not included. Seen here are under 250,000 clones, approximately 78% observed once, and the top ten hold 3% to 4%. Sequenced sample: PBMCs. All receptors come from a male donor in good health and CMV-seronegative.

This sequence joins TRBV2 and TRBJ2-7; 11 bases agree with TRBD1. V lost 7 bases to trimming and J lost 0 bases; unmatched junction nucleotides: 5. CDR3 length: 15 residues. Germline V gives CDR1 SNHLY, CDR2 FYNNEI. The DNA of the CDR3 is TGTGCCAGCAAATGGGACAGGGGGAGCTCCTACGAGCAGTACTTC. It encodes CASKWDRGSSYEQYF. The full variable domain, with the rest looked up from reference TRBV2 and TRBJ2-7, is EPEVTQTPSHQVTQMGQEVILRCVPISNHLYFYWYRQILGQKVEFLVSFYNNEISEKSEIFDDQFSVERPDGSNFTLKIRSTKLEDSAMYFCASKWDRGSSYEQYFGPGTRLTVT.

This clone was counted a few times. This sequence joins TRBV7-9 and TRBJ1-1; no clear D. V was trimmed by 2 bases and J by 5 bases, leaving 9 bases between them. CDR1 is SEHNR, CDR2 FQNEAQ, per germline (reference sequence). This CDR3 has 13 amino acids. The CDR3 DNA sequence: TGTGCCAGCAGCTTATCGCGGGAAACTGAAGCTTTCTTT. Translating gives CASSLSRETEAFF.

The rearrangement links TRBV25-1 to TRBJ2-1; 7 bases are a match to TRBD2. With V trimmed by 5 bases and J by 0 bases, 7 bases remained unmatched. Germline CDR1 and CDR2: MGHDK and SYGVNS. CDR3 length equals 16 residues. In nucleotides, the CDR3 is TGTGCCAGCAGTCAACTGACTAGCAGCTCCTACAATGAGCAGTTCTTC. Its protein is CASSQLTSSSYNEQFF.

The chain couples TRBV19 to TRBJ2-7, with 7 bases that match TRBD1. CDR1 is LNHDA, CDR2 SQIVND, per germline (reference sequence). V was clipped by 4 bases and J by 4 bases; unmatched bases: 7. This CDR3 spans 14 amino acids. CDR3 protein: CASSTSGQTYEQYF. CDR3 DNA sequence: TGTGCCAGTAGTACCTCGGGACAGACGTACGAGCAGTACTTC.

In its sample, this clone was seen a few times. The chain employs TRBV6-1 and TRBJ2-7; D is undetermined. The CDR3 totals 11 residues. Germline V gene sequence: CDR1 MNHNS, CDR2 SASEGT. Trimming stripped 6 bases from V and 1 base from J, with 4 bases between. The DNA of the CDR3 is TGTGCCAGCAGCCCTTCCTACGAGCAGTACTTC. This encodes CASSPSYEQYF.

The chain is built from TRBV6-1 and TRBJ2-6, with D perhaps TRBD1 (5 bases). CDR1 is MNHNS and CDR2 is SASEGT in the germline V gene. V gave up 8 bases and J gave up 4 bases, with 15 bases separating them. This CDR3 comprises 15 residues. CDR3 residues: CASGSGISGANVLTF. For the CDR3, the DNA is TGTGCCAGCGGATCAGGGATATCCGGGGCCAACGTCCTGACTTTC.

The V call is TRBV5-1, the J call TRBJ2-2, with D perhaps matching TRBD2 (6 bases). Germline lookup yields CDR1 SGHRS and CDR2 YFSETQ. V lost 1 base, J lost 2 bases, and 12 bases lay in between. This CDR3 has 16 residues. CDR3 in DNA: TGCGCCAGCAGCTTGATTGCGGGAAAAAACACCGGGGAGCTGTTTTTT. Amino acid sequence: CASSLIAGKNTGELFF.

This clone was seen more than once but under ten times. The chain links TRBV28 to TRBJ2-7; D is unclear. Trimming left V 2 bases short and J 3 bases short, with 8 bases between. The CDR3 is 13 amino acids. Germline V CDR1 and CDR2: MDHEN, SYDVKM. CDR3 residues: CASSLGQDYEQYF. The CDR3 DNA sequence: TGTGCCAGCAGTTTAGGGCAGGACTACGAGCAGTACTTC.

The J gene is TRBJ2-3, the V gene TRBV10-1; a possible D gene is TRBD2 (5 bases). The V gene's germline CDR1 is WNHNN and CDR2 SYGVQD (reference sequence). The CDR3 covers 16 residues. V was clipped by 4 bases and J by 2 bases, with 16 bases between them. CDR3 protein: CASSGLRGQLTDTQYF. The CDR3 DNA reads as TGCGCCAGCAGTGGCTTACGAGGGCAACTCACAGATACGCAGTATTTT.

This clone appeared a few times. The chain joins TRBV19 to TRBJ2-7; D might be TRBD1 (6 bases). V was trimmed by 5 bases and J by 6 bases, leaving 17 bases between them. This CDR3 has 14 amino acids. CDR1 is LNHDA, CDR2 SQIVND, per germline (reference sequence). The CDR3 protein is CASSGTPILGEQYF. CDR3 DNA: TGTGCCAGTAGTGGGACACCAATACTGGGCGAGCAGTACTTC.

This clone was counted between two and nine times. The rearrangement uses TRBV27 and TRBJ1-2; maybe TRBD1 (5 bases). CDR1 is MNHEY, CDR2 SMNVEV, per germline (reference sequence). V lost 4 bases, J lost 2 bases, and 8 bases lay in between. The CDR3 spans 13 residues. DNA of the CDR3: TGTGCCAGCAGTTCACAGGTGAACTATGGCTACACCTTC. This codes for CASSSQVNYGYTF.

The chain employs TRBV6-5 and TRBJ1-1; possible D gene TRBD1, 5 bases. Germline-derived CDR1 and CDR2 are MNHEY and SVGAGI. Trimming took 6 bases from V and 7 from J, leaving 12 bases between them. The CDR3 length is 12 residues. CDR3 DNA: TGTGCCAGCAGCACACAGGTAAATGAAGCTTTCTTT. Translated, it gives CASSTQVNEAFF.

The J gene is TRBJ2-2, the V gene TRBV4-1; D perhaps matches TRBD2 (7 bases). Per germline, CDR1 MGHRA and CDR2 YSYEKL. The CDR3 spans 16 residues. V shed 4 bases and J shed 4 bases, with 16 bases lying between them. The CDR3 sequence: CASSRGGLVSTGELFF. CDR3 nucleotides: TGCGCCAGCAGCCGGGGGGGGCTAGTTAGCACCGGGGAGCTGTTTTTT.

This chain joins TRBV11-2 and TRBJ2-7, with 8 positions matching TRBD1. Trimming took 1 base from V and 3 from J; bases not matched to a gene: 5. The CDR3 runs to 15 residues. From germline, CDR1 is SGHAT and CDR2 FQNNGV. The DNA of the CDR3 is TGTGCCAGCAGCTTAGCACAGGGGGTGAACTACGAGCAGTACTTC. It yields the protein CASSLAQGVNYEQYF.

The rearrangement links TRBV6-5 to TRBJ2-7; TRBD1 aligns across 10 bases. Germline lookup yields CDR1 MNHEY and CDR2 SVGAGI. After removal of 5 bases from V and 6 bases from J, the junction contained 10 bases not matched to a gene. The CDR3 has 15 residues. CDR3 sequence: CASSPAGTGVGEQYF. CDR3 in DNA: TGTGCCAGCAGTCCCGCCGGGACAGGGGTGGGCGAGCAGTACTTC.

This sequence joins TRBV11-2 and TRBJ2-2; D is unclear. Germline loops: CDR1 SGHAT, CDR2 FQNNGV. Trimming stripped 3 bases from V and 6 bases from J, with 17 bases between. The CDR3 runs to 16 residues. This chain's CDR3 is CASSFPLSSKAGELFF. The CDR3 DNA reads TGTGCCAGCAGCTTTCCTCTATCTAGTAAGGCCGGGGAGCTGTTTTTT.

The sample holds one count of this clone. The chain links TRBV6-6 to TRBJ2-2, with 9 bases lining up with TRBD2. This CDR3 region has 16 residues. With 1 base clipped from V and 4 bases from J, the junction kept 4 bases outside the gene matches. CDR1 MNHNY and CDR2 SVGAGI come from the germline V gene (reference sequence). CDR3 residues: CASSYWGGRGTGELFF. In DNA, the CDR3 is TGTGCCAGCAGTTACTGGGGCGGGAGGGGCACCGGGGAGCTGTTTTTT.

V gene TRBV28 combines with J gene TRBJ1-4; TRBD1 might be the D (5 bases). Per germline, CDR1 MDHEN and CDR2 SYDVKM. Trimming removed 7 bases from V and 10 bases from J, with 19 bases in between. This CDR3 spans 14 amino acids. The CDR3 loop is CASTPGQGGGKLFF. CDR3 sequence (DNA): TGTGCCAGCACCCCCGGGCAGGGCGGTGGAAAACTGTTTTTT. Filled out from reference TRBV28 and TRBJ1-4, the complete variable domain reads DVKVTQSSRYLVKRTGEKVFLECVQDMDHENMFWYRQDPGLGLRLIYFSYDVKMKEKGDIPEGYSVSREKKERFSLILESASTNQTSMYLCASTPGQGGGKLFFGSGTQLSVL.

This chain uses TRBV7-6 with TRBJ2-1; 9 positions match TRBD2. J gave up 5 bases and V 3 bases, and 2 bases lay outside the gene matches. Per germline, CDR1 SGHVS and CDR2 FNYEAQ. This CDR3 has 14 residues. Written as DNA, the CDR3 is TGTGCCAGCAGCTTCCTAGCGGGAAACAATGAGCAGTTCTTC. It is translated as CASSFLAGNNEQFF.

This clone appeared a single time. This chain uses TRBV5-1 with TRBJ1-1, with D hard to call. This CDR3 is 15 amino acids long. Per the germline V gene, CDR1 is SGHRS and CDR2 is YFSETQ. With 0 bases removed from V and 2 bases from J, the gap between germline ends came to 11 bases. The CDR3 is CASSLEPHENTEAFF. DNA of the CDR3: TGCGCCAGCAGCTTGGAGCCCCACGAAAACACTGAAGCTTTCTTT.

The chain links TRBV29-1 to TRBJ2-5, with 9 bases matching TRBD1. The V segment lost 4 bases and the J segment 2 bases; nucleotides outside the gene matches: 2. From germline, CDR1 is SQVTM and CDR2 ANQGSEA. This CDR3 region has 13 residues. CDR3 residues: CSVVGQGQETQYF. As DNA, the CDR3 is TGCAGCGTTGTAGGACAGGGGCAAGAGACCCAGTACTTC.

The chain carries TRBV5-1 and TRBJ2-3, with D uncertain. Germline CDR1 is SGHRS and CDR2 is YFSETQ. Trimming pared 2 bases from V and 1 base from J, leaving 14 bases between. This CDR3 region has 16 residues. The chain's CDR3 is CASSFGISTGTDTQYF. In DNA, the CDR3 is TGCGCCAGCAGCTTTGGCATATCGACTGGCACAGATACGCAGTATTTT. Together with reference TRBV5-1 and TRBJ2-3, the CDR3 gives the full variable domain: KAGVTQTPRYLIKTRGQQVTLSCSPISGHRSVSWYQQTPGQGLQFLFEYFSETQRNKGNFPGRFSGRQFSNSRSEMNVSTLELGDSALYLCASSFGISTGTDTQYFGPGTRLTVL.

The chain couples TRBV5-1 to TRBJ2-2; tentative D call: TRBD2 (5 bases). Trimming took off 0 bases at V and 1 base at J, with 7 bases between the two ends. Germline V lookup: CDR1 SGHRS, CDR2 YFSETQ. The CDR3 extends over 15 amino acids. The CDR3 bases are TGCGCCAGCAGCTTGGGGGAGTTGAACACCGGGGAGCTGTTTTTT. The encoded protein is CASSLGELNTGELFF.

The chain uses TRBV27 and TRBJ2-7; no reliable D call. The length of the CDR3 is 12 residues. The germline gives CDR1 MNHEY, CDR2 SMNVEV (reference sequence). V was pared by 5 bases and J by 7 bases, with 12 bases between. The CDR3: CASSGSKAEQYF. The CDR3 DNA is TGTGCCAGCAGTGGATCTAAAGCGGAGCAGTACTTC.

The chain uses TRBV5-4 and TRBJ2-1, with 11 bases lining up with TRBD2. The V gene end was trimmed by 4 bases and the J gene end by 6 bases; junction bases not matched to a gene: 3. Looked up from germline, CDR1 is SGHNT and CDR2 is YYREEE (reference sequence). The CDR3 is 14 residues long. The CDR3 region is CASSRGTSGNEQFF. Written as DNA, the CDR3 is TGTGCCAGCAGCCGCGGGACTAGCGGCAATGAGCAGTTCTTC.

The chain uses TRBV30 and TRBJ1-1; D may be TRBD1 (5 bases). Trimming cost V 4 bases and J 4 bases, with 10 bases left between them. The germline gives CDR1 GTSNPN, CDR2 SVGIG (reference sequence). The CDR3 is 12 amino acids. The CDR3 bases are TGTGCCTGGACGGGGGGGAGCACTGAAGCTTTCTTT. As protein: CAWTGGSTEAFF. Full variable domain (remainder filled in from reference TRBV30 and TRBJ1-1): SQTIHQWPATLVQPVGSPLSLECTVEGTSNPNLYWYRQAAGRGLQLLFYSVGIGQISSEVPQNLSASRPQDRQFILSSKKLLLSDSGFYLCAWTGGSTEAFFGQGTRLTVV.

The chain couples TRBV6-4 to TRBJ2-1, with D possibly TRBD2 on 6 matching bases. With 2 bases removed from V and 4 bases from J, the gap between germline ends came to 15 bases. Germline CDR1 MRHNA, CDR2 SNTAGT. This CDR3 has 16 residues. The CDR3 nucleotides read TGTGCCAGCAGTGACAACCCGGGGCGGGGTTACAATGAGCAGTTCTTC. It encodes CASSDNPGRGYNEQFF.

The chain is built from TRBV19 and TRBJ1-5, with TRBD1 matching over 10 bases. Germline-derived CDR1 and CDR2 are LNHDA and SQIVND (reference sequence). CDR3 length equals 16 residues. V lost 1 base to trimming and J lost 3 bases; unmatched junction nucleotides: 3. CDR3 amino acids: CASSIVGQGFNQPQHF. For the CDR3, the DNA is TGTGCCAGTAGTATAGTGGGACAGGGGTTCAATCAGCCCCAGCATTTT.

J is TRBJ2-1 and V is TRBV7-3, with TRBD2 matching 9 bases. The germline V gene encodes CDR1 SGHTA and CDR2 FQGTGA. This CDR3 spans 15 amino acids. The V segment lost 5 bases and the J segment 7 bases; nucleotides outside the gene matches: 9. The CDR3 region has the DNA TGTGCCAGCAGCCGGAGCGGGGGGCAGGCGAATGAGCAGTTCTTC. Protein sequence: CASSRSGGQANEQFF. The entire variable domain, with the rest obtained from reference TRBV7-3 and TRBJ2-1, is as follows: GAGVSQTPSNKVTEKGKYVELRCDPISGHTALYWYRQSLGQGPEFLIYFQGTGAADDSGLPNDRFFAVRPEGSVSTLKIQRTERGDSAVYLCASSRSGGQANEQFFGPGTRLTVL.

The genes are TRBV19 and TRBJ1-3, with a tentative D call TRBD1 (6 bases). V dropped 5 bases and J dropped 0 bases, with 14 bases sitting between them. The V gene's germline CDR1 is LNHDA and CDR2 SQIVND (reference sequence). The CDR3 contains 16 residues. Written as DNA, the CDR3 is TGTGCCAGTAGTTCGGACAGCGCCTACTCTGGAAACACCATATATTTT. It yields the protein CASSSDSAYSGNTIYF. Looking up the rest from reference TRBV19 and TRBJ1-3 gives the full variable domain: DGGITQSPKYLFRKEGQNVTLSCEQNLNHDAMYWYRQDPGQGLRLIYYSQIVNDFQKGDIAEGYSVSREKKESFPLTVTSAQKNPTAFYLCASSSDSAYSGNTIYFGEGSWLTVV.

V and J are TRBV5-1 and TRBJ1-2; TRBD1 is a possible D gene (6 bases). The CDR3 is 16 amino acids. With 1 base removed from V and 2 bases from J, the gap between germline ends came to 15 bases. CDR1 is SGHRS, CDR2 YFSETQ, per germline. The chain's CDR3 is CASSLQSDRTNYGYTF. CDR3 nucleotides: TGCGCCAGCAGCTTGCAATCTGACAGGACCAACTATGGCTACACCTTC.